Listed below are T cell receptor beta chains from one sample, sequenced in a study of cytomegalovirus exposure and HLA in healthy donors. Some clones are missing from TCRdb's copy, which holds only in-frame ones; the method was immunoSEQ multiplex PCR. This sample lists about 130,000 clones; its ten largest clones have about 2%. Sequenced: PBMCs. These receptors originate from a man between 40 and 49 years old in good health and CMV-seronegative. Both conserved end residues are part of each CDR3. D genes are given only for firm matches.

d_gene,len,v_gene,j_gene,CDR3aa,CDR3nt
TRBD2,16,TRBV19,TRBJ2-2,CASSIGGGTSAGELFF,TGTGCCAGTAGTATAGGGGGCGGGACTAGCGCCGGGGAGCTGTTTTTT
.,13,TRBV4-1,TRBJ2-5,CASSRGSGETQYF,TGCGCCAGCAGCCGGGGCTCTGGGGAGACCCAGTACTTC
.,18,TRBV9,TRBJ2-3,CASSTRPLLAGSTDTQYF,TGTGCCAGCAGCACCCGCCCCCTACTAGCCGGTAGCACAGATACGCAGTATTTT
TRBD1,15,TRBV27,TRBJ2-1,CASSLRDSSYNEQFF,TGTGCCAGCAGTTTGAGGGACAGCTCCTACAATGAGCAGTTCTTC
.,15,TRBV4-2,TRBJ2-2,CAGSQVNLGSGELFF,TGTGCCGGCAGCCAAGTCAACCTAGGGAGCGGGGAGCTGTTTTTT
TRBD1,17,TRBV16,TRBJ1-5,CASSQPPGQGGGQPQHF,TGTGCCAGCAGCCAGCCGCCTGGACAGGGAGGAGGTCAGCCCCAGCATTTT
.,12,TRBV7-2,TRBJ2-5,CASSPRVETQYF,TGTGCCAGCAGCCCCAGGGTGGAGACCCAGTACTTC
TRBD1,14,TRBV5-1,TRBJ2-1,CASSKDRAEGEQFF,TGCGCCAGCAGCAAGGACAGGGCAGAGGGTGAGCAGTTCTTC
TRBD1,15,TRBV5-8,TRBJ1-2,CASSQFDRVLLGYTF,TGTGCCAGCAGCCAGTTCGACAGGGTTCTTCTTGGCTACACCTTC
.,15,TRBV6-1,TRBJ2-7,CASSEGKWGAYEQYF,TGTGCCAGCAGTGAAGGGAAGTGGGGGGCCTACGAGCAGTACTTC
TRBD1,14,TRBV5-4,TRBJ1-2,CASSLVGQGKGYTF,TGTGCCAGCAGCTTGGTGGGACAGGGTAAGGGCTACACCTTC